A single T cell receptor (beta chain) is shown here with its context. This receptor's antigen is unknown. The sample holds no much larger clone one base away, and base qualities are not on file. The record originates from a study of blood T cell repertoires in COVID-19 (dated by TCRdb to the early 2020s). Describing the broader study: Samples from collaborators originated in the United States, Italy and Spain and spanned both the acute and convalescent phases of COVID-19. The prospective study material was composed of cDNA or gDNA derived from T cells, B-cell-depleted T cells, or PBMCs. Deeply sampled blood TCRbeta repertoires from subjects exposed to, actively infected with, or recovered from COVID-19 were included in the dataset. The repertoires were released in a freely available public database intended as a resource for research on the immune response to SARS-CoV-2. Samples came from the ongoing ImmuneRACE study (first 160 participants) plus 1,254 subjects from 6 global collaborators. Nearly every sample came with metadata listing a de-identified subject ID, COVID-19 status, age in years and sex. Where available, HLA class I and class II types were obtained from metadata supplied by the sample provider rather than from assay-based typing.

TCRbeta CDR3 regions were amplified from genomic DNA using the immunoSEQ Assay, a bias-controlled multiplex PCR. The study's processing was this. Nucleated cell counts per sample were estimated from amplification of reference gene primers within the assay. To quantify the absolute abundance of each unique TCRbeta CDR3 rearrangement, sequence reads were collapsed and filtered. Productive Simpson clonality was computed per sample as the square root of Simpson's diversity index over productive rearrangements. TCRdb provides this immuneACCESS table in a form limited to in-frame rearrangements. Some clones are lacking; in checked studies, under half of them reflect an unresolved V gene, and why the rest are absent is not known. The V and J calls and the clone size are those of that table, but D and trimming were determined from the DNA. In all, the sample holds under 250,000 clones, and 80% to 85% of those were seen once. The biggest ten clones account for approximately 4.4% of the sample.

Collaborating institutions collected whole blood in K2EDTA tubes following their own protocols. For TCRbeta analysis, collaborator samples were shipped as frozen whole blood, as isolated PBMCs, or as DNA extracted from either sample type. Results the study describes overall, beyond this receptor: The quantity of clinical and demographic metadata differed by source and by participant and was supplied without curation.

Inclusive of the bounding cysteine and phenylalanine, the CDR3 is 13 residues long. This entry keeps only the CDR3 DNA: 39 bases, framed from base 1. V drops 2 bases and J drops 5 bases, leaving 12 bases in between. CDR1 GTSNPN and CDR2 SVGIG were looked up in the germline V gene (reference sequence). Sequenced sample: peripheral blood. The sequence joins TRBV30 to TRBJ1-1, with an unclear D gene assignment. The receptor was derived from a man aged 50 or older with active or convalescent COVID-19. CDR3 reads: CAWSSGGGTEAFF. Read as DNA, the sequence is TGTGCCTGGAGTTCGGGCGGCGGGACTGAAGCTTTCTTT.